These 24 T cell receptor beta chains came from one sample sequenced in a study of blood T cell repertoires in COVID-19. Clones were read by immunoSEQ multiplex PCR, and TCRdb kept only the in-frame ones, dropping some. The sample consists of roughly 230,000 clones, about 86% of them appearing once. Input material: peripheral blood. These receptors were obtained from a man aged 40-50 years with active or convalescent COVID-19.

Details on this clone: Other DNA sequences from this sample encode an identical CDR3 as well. The DNA for the CDR3 is TGCGCCAGCAGCTCGAGGACAGGGGGTGGAAACACCATATATTTT. As protein: CASSSRTGGGNTIYF. The chain links TRBV5-1 to TRBJ1-3; 10 nucleotides match TRBD1. The J segment lost 3 bases and the V segment lost 3 bases, leaving 3 bases of the junction unmatched. Germline V CDR1 and CDR2: SGHRS, YFSETQ. The CDR3 is made up of 15 amino acids.

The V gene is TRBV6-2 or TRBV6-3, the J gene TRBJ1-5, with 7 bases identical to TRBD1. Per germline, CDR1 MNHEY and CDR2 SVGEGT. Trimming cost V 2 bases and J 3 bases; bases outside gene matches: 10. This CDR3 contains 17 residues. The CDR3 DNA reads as TGTGCCAGCAGTTACCCAAGCACAGGGGCGAACAATCAGCCCCAGCATTTT. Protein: CASSYPSTGANNQPQHF.

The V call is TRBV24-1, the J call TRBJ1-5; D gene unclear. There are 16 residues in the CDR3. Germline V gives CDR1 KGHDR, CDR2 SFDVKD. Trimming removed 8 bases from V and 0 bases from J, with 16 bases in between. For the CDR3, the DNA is TGTGCCACCAAAACCCAACCGGGGAGTAGCAATCAGCCCCAGCATTTT. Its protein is CATKTQPGSSNQPQHF.

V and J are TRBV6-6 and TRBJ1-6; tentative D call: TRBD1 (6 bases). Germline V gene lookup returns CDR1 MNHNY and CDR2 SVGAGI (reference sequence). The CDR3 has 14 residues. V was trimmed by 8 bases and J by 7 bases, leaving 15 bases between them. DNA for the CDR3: TGTGCCAGCGGGATTGGACAGTCGAATTCACCCCTCCACTTT. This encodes CASGIGQSNSPLHF.

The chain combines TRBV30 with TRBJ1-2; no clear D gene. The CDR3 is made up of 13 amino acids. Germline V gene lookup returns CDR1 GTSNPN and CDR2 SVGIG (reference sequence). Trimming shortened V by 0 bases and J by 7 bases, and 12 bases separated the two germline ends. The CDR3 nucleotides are TGTGCCTGGAGTGTTCCGGGAGGGTTTGGCTACACCTTC. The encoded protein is CAWSVPGGFGYTF.

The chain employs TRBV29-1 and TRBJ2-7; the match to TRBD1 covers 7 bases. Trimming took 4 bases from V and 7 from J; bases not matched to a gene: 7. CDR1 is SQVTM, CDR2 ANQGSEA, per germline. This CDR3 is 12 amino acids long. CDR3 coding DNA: TGCAGCGTTGGTCAGGGGGTGGGAGAGCAGTACTTC. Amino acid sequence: CSVGQGVGEQYF.

The DNA for the CDR3 is TGTGCCAGCAGCCAAGATTGGAGGGACAATGAGCAGTTCTTC. Protein: CASSQDWRDNEQFF. This chain connects TRBV3-1 (or the pseudogene TRBV3-2) to TRBJ2-1, with D possibly TRBD2 on 6 matching bases. Germline-derived CDR1 and CDR2 are LGHDT and YNNKEL (reference sequence). The CDR3 extends over 14 amino acids. V was trimmed by 0 bases and J by 5 bases, leaving 8 bases between them.

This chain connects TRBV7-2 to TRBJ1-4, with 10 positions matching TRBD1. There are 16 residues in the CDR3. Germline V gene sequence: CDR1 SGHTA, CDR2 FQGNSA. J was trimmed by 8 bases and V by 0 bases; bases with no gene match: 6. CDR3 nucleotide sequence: TGTGCCAGCAGCTTAGCGCTTCGGGGACAGGGGGAAAAACTGTTTTTT. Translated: CASSLALRGQGEKLFF. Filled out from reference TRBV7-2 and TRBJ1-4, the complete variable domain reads GAGVSQSPSNKVTEKGKDVELRCDPISGHTALYWYRQSLGQGLEFLIYFQGNSAPDKSGLPSDRFSAERTGGSVSTLTIQRTQQEDSAVYLCASSLALRGQGEKLFFGSGTQLSVL.

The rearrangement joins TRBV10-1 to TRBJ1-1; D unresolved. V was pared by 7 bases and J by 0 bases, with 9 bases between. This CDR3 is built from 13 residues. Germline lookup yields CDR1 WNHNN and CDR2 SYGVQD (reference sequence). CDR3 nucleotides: TGCGCCAGCACCAACGGGTTGAACACTGAAGCTTTCTTT. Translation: CASTNGLNTEAFF.

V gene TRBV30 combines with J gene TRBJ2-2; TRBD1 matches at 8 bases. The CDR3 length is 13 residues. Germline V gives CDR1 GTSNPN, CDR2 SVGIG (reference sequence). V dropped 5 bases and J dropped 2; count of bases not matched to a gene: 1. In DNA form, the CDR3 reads TGTGCCTGGGGACAGGGAAACACCGGGGAGCTGTTTTTT. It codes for CAWGQGNTGELFF.

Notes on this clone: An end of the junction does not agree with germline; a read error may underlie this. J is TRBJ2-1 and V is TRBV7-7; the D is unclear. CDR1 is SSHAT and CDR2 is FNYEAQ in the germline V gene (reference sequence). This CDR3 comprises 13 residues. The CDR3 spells CASSPHDSTEQFF. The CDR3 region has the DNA TGTGCTAGCAGCCCCCACGACTCGACCGAGCAGTTCTTC.

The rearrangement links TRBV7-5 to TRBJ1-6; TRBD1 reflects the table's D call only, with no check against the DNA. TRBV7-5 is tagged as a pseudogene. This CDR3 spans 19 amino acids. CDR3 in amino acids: CARSAIAIRGSSYNSPLHF. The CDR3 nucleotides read TGTGCCAGAAGCGCTATTGCCATCAGGGGTAGCTCCTATAATTCACCCCTCCACTTT.

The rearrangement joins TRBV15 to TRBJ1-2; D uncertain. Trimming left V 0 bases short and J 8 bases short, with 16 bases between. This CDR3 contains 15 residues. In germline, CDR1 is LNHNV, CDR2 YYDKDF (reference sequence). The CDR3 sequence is CATSRDMVRGGGYTF. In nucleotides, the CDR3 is TGTGCCACCAGCAGAGATATGGTCCGGGGTGGAGGCTACACCTTC. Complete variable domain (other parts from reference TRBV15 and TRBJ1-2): DAMVIQNPRYQVTQFGKPVTLSCSQTLNHNVMYWYQQKSSQAPKLLFHYYDKDFNNEADTPDNFQSRRPNTSFCFLDIRSPGLGDTAMYLCATSRDMVRGGGYTFGSGTRLTVV.

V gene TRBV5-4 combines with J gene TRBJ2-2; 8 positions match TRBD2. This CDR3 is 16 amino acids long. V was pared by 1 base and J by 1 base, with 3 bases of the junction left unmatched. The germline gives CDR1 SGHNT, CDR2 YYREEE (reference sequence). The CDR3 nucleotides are TGTGCCAGCAGCTTGTATGCGGGAGGGAACACCGGGGAGCTGTTTTTT. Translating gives CASSLYAGGNTGELFF. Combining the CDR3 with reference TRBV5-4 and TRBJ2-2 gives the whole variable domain ETGVTQSPTHLIKTRGQQVTLRCSSQSGHNTVSWYQQALGQGPQFIFQYYREEENGRGNFPPRFSGLQFPNYSSELNVNALELDDSALYLCASSLYAGGNTGELFFGEGSRLTVL.

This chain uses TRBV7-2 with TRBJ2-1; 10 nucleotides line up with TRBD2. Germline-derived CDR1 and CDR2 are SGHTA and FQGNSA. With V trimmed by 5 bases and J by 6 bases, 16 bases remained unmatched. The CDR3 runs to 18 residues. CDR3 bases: TGTGCCAGCAGCCCCTCCCGACAGCGGGGGGGCTATAGCAATGAGCAGTTCTTC. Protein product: CASSPSRQRGGYSNEQFF.

The CDR3 here is CSATAGTNQPQHF. DNA of the CDR3: TGCAGCGCAACGGCGGGGACTAATCAGCCCCAGCATTTT. The gene calls are TRBV29-1 and TRBJ1-5, with D possibly being TRBD1 (5 bases). V was cut by 7 bases and J by 4 bases, with 14 bases left in between. Germline CDR1 SQVTM, CDR2 ANQGSEA. This CDR3 comprises 13 residues.

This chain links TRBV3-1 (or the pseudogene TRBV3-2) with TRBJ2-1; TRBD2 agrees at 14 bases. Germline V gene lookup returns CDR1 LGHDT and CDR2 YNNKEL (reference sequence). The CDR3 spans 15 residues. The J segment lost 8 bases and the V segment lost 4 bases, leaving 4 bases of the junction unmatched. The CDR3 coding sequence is TGTGCCAGCAGCCCGGGACTAGCGGGAGACCATGAGCAGTTCTTC. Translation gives CASSPGLAGDHEQFF.

As DNA, the CDR3 is TGTGCCAGCAGTTGGGCGGGAACAGATACGCAGTATTTT. This sequence encodes CASSWAGTDTQYF. The chain links TRBV12-3 or TRBV12-4 to TRBJ2-3; TRBD2 is a possible D gene (6 bases). Between the trimmed V and J ends, which lost 4 bases and 3 bases, there was a span of 8 bases. This CDR3 is 13 amino acids long.

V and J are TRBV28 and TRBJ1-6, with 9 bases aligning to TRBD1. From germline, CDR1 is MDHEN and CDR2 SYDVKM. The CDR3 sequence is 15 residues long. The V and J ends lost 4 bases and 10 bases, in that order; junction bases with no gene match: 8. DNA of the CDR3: TGTGCCAGCAGTTCCCTGGACAGGGGAAGATCACCCCTCCACTTT. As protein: CASSSLDRGRSPLHF.

DNA of the CDR3: TGCGCCAGCAGCCAAGAAGATGGGGGCTCCTATGGCTACACCTTC. This sequence encodes CASSQEDGGSYGYTF. The rearrangement joins TRBV4-3 to TRBJ1-2, with D maybe TRBD1 (6 bases). The length of the CDR3 is 15 residues. Trimming removed 0 bases from V and 4 bases from J, with 12 bases in between. Germline assignment: CDR1 LGHNA and CDR2 YSLEER.

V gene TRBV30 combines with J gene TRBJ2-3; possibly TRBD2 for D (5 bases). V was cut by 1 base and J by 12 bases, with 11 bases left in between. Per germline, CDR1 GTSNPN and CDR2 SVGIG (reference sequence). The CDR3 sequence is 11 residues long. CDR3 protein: CAWSAGSHQYF. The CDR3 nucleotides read TGTGCCTGGAGTGCGGGGAGCCACCAGTATTTT.

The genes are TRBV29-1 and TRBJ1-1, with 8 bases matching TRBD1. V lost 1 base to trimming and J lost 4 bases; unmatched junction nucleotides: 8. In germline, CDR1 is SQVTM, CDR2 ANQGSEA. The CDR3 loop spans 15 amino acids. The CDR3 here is CSVEGEQGGRTEAFF. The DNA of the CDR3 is TGCAGCGTTGAAGGGGAACAGGGGGGTCGCACTGAAGCTTTCTTT.

Here the CDR3 DNA reads TGTGCCAGCAGCCGGGACAGGGGGTACGAGCAGTACTTC. As protein: CASSRDRGYEQYF. The chain uses TRBV7-3 and TRBJ2-7, with 11 bases that match TRBD1. CDR1 is SGHTA, CDR2 FQGTGA, per germline. The CDR3 covers 13 residues. V trimming: 5 bases; J trimming: 4 bases; junction bases outside the gene matches: 1.

The CDR3 nucleotides are TGTGCCAGCAGTACAGGGCCTGGACGCTACACCTTC. It is translated as CASSTGPGRYTF. This chain joins TRBV12-3 or TRBV12-4 and TRBJ1-2; tentatively, D is TRBD1 (6 bases). V was clipped by 5 bases and J by 9 bases, with 13 bases between them. This CDR3 contains 12 residues.